A single count supports the clone carrying this TCR beta chain. The antigen remains unidentified. This sample is part of a study of T cell responses to AZD1222 COVID-19 vaccine. Study findings and constraints: White British ancestry dominated among donors, who included more females, and clonal diversity was possibly underestimated. CD4 TCRs associated with vaccination spanned spike, dominating at 160-218 and 743-854.

The protocol was immunoSEQ multiplex PCR, while the TCRdb copy is restricted to in-frame clones and leaves out a portion. The table includes approximately 150,000 clones, 90% to 95% detected once. The CDR3 is 13 amino acids. Germline V gene lookup returns CDR1 KGHSH and CDR2 LQKENI. Trimming removed 5 bases from V and 10 bases from J, with 12 bases in between. V gene TRBV18 combines with J gene TRBJ1-6; the D gene is possibly TRBD1 (5 bases). This receptor was identified in an adult who had recovered from COVID-19. The sequenced sample was peripheral blood, obtained after recovery from COVID-19. CDR3 amino acids: CASSSSRDSPLHF. Written as DNA, the CDR3 is TGTGCCAGCTCATCCTCCAGGGACTCACCCCTCCACTTT.